This entry lists 7 T cell receptor beta chains sequenced from one sample in a study of cytomegalovirus exposure and HLA in healthy donors. PCR primers comprised 60 Vbeta and 13 Jbeta primers. The method was immunoSEQ multiplex PCR; TCRdb's version includes in-frame clones alone and lacks a portion of them. This sample yields some 160,000 clones, of which approximately 82% are seen a single time; approximately 8% belongs to the top ten. The source material was PBMCs. Receptors originate from a male donor in good health and CMV-seropositive.

The rearrangement joins TRBV11-2 to TRBJ2-3; 8 bases map to TRBD2. The CDR3 sequence is 17 residues long. Germline CDR1 SGHAT, CDR2 FQNNGV. The V gene end was trimmed by 2 bases and the J gene end by 2 bases; junction bases not matched to a gene: 9. CDR3 in amino acids: CASSLSPAGGPTDTQYF. DNA of the CDR3: TGTGCCAGCAGCTTATCACCGGCGGGGGGCCCCACAGATACGCAGTATTTT.

This chain uses TRBV30 with TRBJ1-1, with 8 bases that match TRBD1. The CDR3 length is 14 residues. Germline V gene sequence: CDR1 GTSNPN, CDR2 SVGIG (reference sequence). Trimming cost V 3 bases and J 2 bases; bases outside gene matches: 5. The DNA for the CDR3 is TGTGCCTGGAGAAGGACAGGGTATAACACTGAAGCTTTCTTT. Amino acids: CAWRRTGYNTEAFF.

J is TRBJ1-1 and V is TRBV7-8; 8 nucleotides match TRBD1. Per the germline V gene, CDR1 is SGHVS and CDR2 is FQNEAQ. The V gene end was trimmed by 5 bases and the J gene end by 0 bases; junction bases not matched to a gene: 8. The CDR3 consists of 16 residues. DNA of the CDR3: TGTGCCAGCAGCAGGGGACAGGAGCGCTTGAACACTGAAGCTTTCTTT. Translated, it gives CASSRGQERLNTEAFF.

This chain joins TRBV18 and TRBJ1-1, with D possibly TRBD1 on 5 matching bases. V was trimmed by 0 bases and J by 5 bases, leaving 13 bases between them. This CDR3 has 15 amino acids. Looked up from germline, CDR1 is KGHSH and CDR2 is LQKENI. The CDR3 region has the DNA TGTGCCAGCTCACCACCGGTCAGCGGGGGTACTGAAGCTTTCTTT. It is translated as CASSPPVSGGTEAFF.

This chain links TRBV7-2 with TRBJ2-5, with D possibly matching TRBD1 (7 bases). The V end lost 0 bases, the J end lost 4 bases, and 12 bases lay between the germline ends. The V gene's germline CDR1 is SGHTA and CDR2 FQGNSA. CDR3 length: 15 amino acids. This chain's CDR3 is CASSLARGAGETQYF. The CDR3 DNA reads as TGTGCCAGCAGCTTAGCCAGGGGGGCGGGAGAGACCCAGTACTTC.

The CDR3 DNA follows: TGCGCCAGCAGCTGGTCAGGCACAGATACGCAGTATTTT. This gives the protein CASSWSGTDTQYF. V gene TRBV5-1 combines with J gene TRBJ2-3; no definite D call. V dropped 3 bases and J dropped 1 base, with 6 bases sitting between them. Germline CDR1 and CDR2: SGHRS and YFSETQ. This CDR3 has 13 amino acids. Variable domain in full (rest from reference TRBV5-1 and TRBJ2-3): KAGVTQTPRYLIKTRGQQVTLSCSPISGHRSVSWYQQTPGQGLQFLFEYFSETQRNKGNFPGRFSGRQFSNSRSEMNVSTLELGDSALYLCASSWSGTDTQYFGPGTRLTVL.

V usage is TRBV5-1 and J usage is TRBJ2-7; possible D gene TRBD2, 5 bases. Germline loops: CDR1 SGHRS, CDR2 YFSETQ. V was shortened by 0 bases and J by 0 bases, with 7 bases between the two germline ends. The length of the CDR3 is 14 residues. CDR3 region: CASSLAAGSYEQYF. CDR3 sequence (DNA): TGCGCCAGCAGCTTGGCGGCGGGCTCCTACGAGCAGTACTTC.